This TCR beta chain comes out of a study of blood T cell repertoires in COVID-19. Study overall: Donors in the United States, Italy and Spain gave samples during acute or convalescent COVID-19. PBMCs, B-cell-depleted T cells, or T cells were the source of the cDNA or gDNA that made up the material.

Clones were read by immunoSEQ multiplex PCR, and TCRdb kept only the in-frame ones, dropping some. In the table there are about 210,000 clones, approximately 85% of which are singletons. The CDR3 is made up of 13 amino acids. The V end was cut by 2 bases, the J end by 8 bases, with 12 bases between. Looked up from germline, CDR1 is MNHEY and CDR2 is SMNVEV (reference sequence). V gene TRBV27 combines with J gene TRBJ1-2, with D tentatively TRBD1 (5 bases). The TCR was taken from a woman between 50 and 59 years old with active or convalescent COVID-19. The sequenced sample was peripheral blood. This CDR3 is CASSLGQQAGYTF. The CDR3 region has the DNA TGTGCCAGCAGTTTAGGACAACAAGCGGGCTACACCTTC.